The 24 T cell receptor beta chains given below trace back to one sample, sequenced in a study of memory CD4+ T cells and cytomegalovirus serostatus. Single viable CD3+CD4+CD8-CD45RO+ cells were sorted as the memory CD4+ T cells. Using immunoSEQ multiplex PCR, the repertoire was profiled, and TCRdb retains in-frame clones only, with some absent. The data show 50,000 to 65,000 clones, 70% to 80% seen once. The sample taken for sequencing was memory CD4+ T cells from blood. The source is an adult in good health and CMV-seropositive.

The sample holds one count of this clone. The V and J genes are TRBV29-1 and TRBJ2-5; TRBD1 or TRBD2 may be the D gene (5 bases each). Per germline, CDR1 SQVTM and CDR2 ANQGSEA. V shed 4 bases and J shed 5 bases, with 8 bases lying between them. The CDR3 extends over 11 amino acids. CDR3 nucleotide sequence: TGCAGCGTTGGTGAGGGGGAGACCCAGTACTTC. It yields the protein CSVGEGETQYF. The complete variable domain, with remaining parts taken from reference TRBV29-1 and TRBJ2-5, reads SAVISQKPSRDICQRGTSLTIQCQVDSQVTMMFWYRQQPGQSLTLIATANQGSEATYESGFVIDKFPISRPNLTFSTLTVSNMSPEDSSIYLCSVGEGETQYFGPGTRLLVL.

This clone was found a few times. The CDR3 spells CASSAVGRPNEKLFF. In DNA form, the CDR3 reads TGTGCCAGCTCCGCAGTGGGGAGGCCTAATGAAAAACTGTTTTTT. This sequence joins TRBV6-5 and TRBJ1-4, with D unresolved. The V and J ends lost 8 bases and 3 bases respectively, with 16 bases between them. The germline gives CDR1 MNHEY, CDR2 SVGAGI. The CDR3 loop spans 15 amino acids.

The genes are TRBV7-2 and TRBJ2-3; 7 nucleotides agree with TRBD2. Germline assignment: CDR1 SGHTA and CDR2 FQGNSA. The CDR3 loop spans 16 amino acids. J lost 6 bases, V lost 1 base, and 10 bases had no gene match. This chain's CDR3 is CASSLVGGSPVDTQYF. The CDR3 DNA follows: TGTGCCAGCAGCTTAGTGGGCGGGAGTCCTGTGGATACGCAGTATTTT.

The chain uses TRBV6-5 and TRBJ2-7, with D maybe TRBD2 (7 bases). This CDR3 is 15 amino acids long. The germline V gene encodes CDR1 MNHEY and CDR2 SVGAGI. V lost 2 bases to trimming and J lost 2 bases, with 13 bases between them. CDR3 DNA sequence: TGTGCCAGCAGTTACGGGGGGGGCCCTCCCTACGAGCAGTACTTC. Translation gives CASSYGGGPPYEQYF.

The chain links TRBV6-5 to TRBJ2-7; D is uncertain. The CDR3 has 16 amino acids. With 0 bases removed from V and 0 bases from J, the gap between germline ends came to 12 bases. CDR1 and CDR2 from the germline V gene are MNHEY and SVGAGI. The CDR3 here is CASSYSSAGPSYEQYF. In DNA form, the CDR3 reads TGTGCCAGCAGTTACTCGTCGGCAGGACCCTCCTACGAGCAGTACTTC.

This chain joins TRBV28 and TRBJ1-1, with D hard to call. CDR1 and CDR2 (germline): MDHEN, SYDVKM. V was cut by 7 bases and J by 0 bases, with 6 bases left in between. This CDR3 has 12 residues. In DNA, the CDR3 is TGTGCCAGCAACAGCATGAACACTGAAGCTTTCTTT. This codes for CASNSMNTEAFF.

In its sample, this clone was seen a few times. V is TRBV28 and J is TRBJ1-2; D gene ambiguous. The V end lost 1 base, the J end lost 8 bases, and 8 bases lay between the germline ends. CDR3 size: 12 residues. Germline V CDR1 and CDR2: MDHEN, SYDVKM. CDR3: CASSLLGRGYTF. The CDR3, as DNA: TGTGCCAGCAGTTTATTAGGGAGGGGCTACACCTTC.

The rearrangement uses TRBV6-6 and TRBJ2-1; possible D gene TRBD2, 6 bases. The CDR3 has 15 residues. Germline V gene data show CDR1 as MNHNY and CDR2 as SVGAGI (reference sequence). Trimming took 0 bases from V and 9 from J, leaving 15 bases between them. CDR3 nucleotides: TGTGCCAGCAGTTACTCGAACGGGAGATCGGCTGAGCAGTTCTTC. This translates into CASSYSNGRSAEQFF.

The rearrangement joins TRBV7-9 to TRBJ2-3; D is possibly TRBD1 or TRBD2 (5 bases each). CDR1 and CDR2 (germline): SEHNR, FQNEAQ (reference sequence). The V and J ends lost 4 bases and 2 bases respectively, with 16 bases between them. The CDR3 spans 16 residues. CDR3 residues: CASSSRAGTVTDTQYF. CDR3 DNA sequence: TGTGCCAGCAGCTCTAGGGCAGGGACGGTCACAGATACGCAGTATTTT.

The rearrangement uses TRBV7-2 and TRBJ2-7; 12 bases are a match to TRBD2. The CDR3 contains 18 residues. Germline CDR1 is SGHTA and CDR2 is FQGNSA. V was pared by 5 bases and J by 2 bases, with 13 bases of the junction left unmatched. The CDR3 nucleotides are TGTGCCAGCAGCATTATGCCTAGCGGGAGGGCCATCGCCTACGAGCAGTACGTC. Translation: CASSIMPSGRAIAYEQYV.

J is TRBJ1-5 and V is TRBV19, with D possibly matching TRBD1 (5 bases). V gave up 0 bases and J gave up 7 bases, with 7 bases separating them. CDR3 length: 13 residues. Germline V gene data show CDR1 as LNHDA and CDR2 as SQIVND (reference sequence). In nucleotides, the CDR3 is TGTGCCAGTAGTATAGACGGACACCAGCCCCAGCATTTT. Translated, it gives CASSIDGHQPQHF.

The chain combines TRBV5-4 with TRBJ2-5, with D possibly TRBD2 on 6 matching bases. The CDR3 is 14 residues long. Germline-derived CDR1 and CDR2 are SGHNT and YYREEE (reference sequence). Trimming cost V 5 bases and J 4 bases, with 15 bases left between them. The CDR3 spells CASRPSQGGETQYF. The DNA for the CDR3 is TGTGCCAGCAGGCCTTCTCAGGGAGGAGAGACCCAGTACTTC.

The chain links TRBV15 to TRBJ2-2; D possibly matches TRBD1 or TRBD2 (5 bases each). The V gene lost 5 bases and the J gene lost 7 bases, with 8 bases spanning the gap. Germline CDR1 reads LNHNV; CDR2 reads YYDKDF (reference sequence). CDR3 length: 12 residues. The CDR3 loop is CATSEGRGELFF. The CDR3 DNA reads as TGTGCCACCAGCGAGGGGCGCGGGGAGCTGTTTTTT. Supplemented by reference TRBV15 and TRBJ2-2, the full variable domain reads DAMVIQNPRYQVTQFGKPVTLSCSQTLNHNVMYWYQQKSSQAPKLLFHYYDKDFNNEADTPDNFQSRRPNTSFCFLDIRSPGLGDTAMYLCATSEGRGELFFGEGSRLTVL.

This clone was recorded only once. This rearrangement joins TRBV28 to TRBJ2-7; 7 bases match TRBD1. In germline, CDR1 is MDHEN, CDR2 SYDVKM. The CDR3 totals 16 residues. With V trimmed by 4 bases and J by 0 bases, 9 bases remained unmatched. The CDR3 region is CASSSPTGVGSYEQYF. The CDR3 DNA sequence: TGTGCCAGCAGTTCCCCCACAGGGGTCGGCTCCTACGAGCAGTACTTC.

The V call is TRBV4-3, the J call TRBJ2-2, with unresolved D. Trimming removed 0 bases from V and 8 bases from J, with 13 bases in between. Germline V CDR1 and CDR2: LGHNA, YSLEER. The CDR3 runs to 15 residues. The CDR3 here is CASSQDFGSSGELFF. The CDR3 DNA sequence: TGCGCCAGCAGCCAAGATTTCGGCTCTAGTGGGGAGCTGTTTTTT.

The sample holds one count of this clone. The chain couples TRBV23-1 to TRBJ1-4; weak D call: TRBD1 (6 bases). TRBV23-1 has ORF status, its function being uncertain. Trimming pared 10 bases from V and 13 bases from J, leaving 37 bases between. CDR3 length equals 18 residues. CDR3 nucleotide sequence: TGCGCCACCCAAGGGGCTCACAGGGTCTTGCCCAAGTTTTATCGACTGTTTTTT. The encoded protein is CATQGAHRVLPKFYRLFF.

The rearrangement joins TRBV18 to TRBJ1-2, with 8 bases identical to TRBD1. The V and J ends lost 3 bases and 7 bases, in that order; junction bases with no gene match: 7. Germline V lookup: CDR1 KGHSH, CDR2 LQKENI. The CDR3 covers 14 residues. CDR3 sequence reads: CASSPPGQAGGYTF. The CDR3 DNA reads as TGTGCCAGCTCACCCCCGGGACAGGCGGGTGGCTACACCTTC.

The rearrangement links TRBV18 to TRBJ2-4, with 8 bases fitting TRBD1. CDR3 length: 15 residues. Germline lookup yields CDR1 KGHSH and CDR2 LQKENI. Germline trimming cut 0 bases from V and 6 bases from J; bases unmatched to any gene: 4. For the CDR3, the DNA is TGTGCCAGCTCACCACCACACGACAGGGGAAACATTCAGTACTTC. It yields the protein CASSPPHDRGNIQYF.

The chain combines TRBV28 with TRBJ1-5; 12 bases fit TRBD1. The trim removed 4 bases at V and 8 bases at J, leaving 3 bases unmatched. Germline-derived CDR1 and CDR2 are MDHEN and SYDVKM. CDR3 length equals 14 residues. The CDR3 loop reads CASSSGQGAKPQHF. DNA of the CDR3: TGTGCCAGCAGTTCGGGACAGGGGGCGAAGCCCCAGCATTTT.

DNA for the CDR3: TGTGCCAGCGCCGGGAGGTTATACAATGAGCAGTTCTTC. It translates to CASAGRLYNEQFF. The chain carries TRBV6-6 and TRBJ2-1, with TRBD2 matching over 7 bases. The germline V gene has CDR1 MNHNY and CDR2 SVGAGI (reference sequence). Unmatched junction bases numbered 5, after V lost 8 bases and J lost 4 bases. This CDR3 contains 13 residues.

CDR3 region: CAISESGRELFF. As DNA, the CDR3 is TGTGCCATCAGTGAGTCAGGGCGGGAGCTGTTTTTT. The V gene is TRBV10-3, the J gene TRBJ2-2, with D unresolved. Germline values: CDR1 ENHRY, CDR2 SYGVKD. The CDR3 sequence is 12 residues long. Deletions cut 0 bases from V and 9 bases from J, with 5 bases between.

The J gene is TRBJ2-7, the V gene TRBV27, with TRBD2 matching 7 bases. Germline trimming cut 4 bases from V and 2 bases from J; bases unmatched to any gene: 8. CDR1 and CDR2 (germline): MNHEY, SMNVEV (reference sequence). CDR3 length: 15 residues. The CDR3 DNA reads TGTGCCAGCAGTTCCCTAACTAGCGCTACCTACGAGCAGTACTTC. This translates into CASSSLTSATYEQYF.

This clone showed up just a few times. The chain combines TRBV5-1 with TRBJ2-1, with 9 bases matching TRBD1. The CDR3 runs 17 residues. Germline values: CDR1 SGHRS, CDR2 YFSETQ. With 0 bases clipped from V and 6 bases from J, the junction kept 10 bases outside the gene matches. CDR3 coding DNA: TGCGCCAGCAGCTTGGCCCCCCCGGGACAGGGATTCAATGAGCAGTTCTTC. Protein: CASSLAPPGQGFNEQFF.

The J gene is TRBJ2-3, the V gene TRBV29-1; 7 bases are a match to TRBD1. The CDR3 length is 13 residues. V shed 7 bases and J 4 bases; nucleotides not matched to a gene: 8. Germline values: CDR1 SQVTM, CDR2 ANQGSEA. The CDR3, as DNA: TGCAGCGCCCGACAGGGCGGGTCAGATACGCAGTATTTT. It yields the protein CSARQGGSDTQYF.